This TCR beta chain was recorded in a study of blood T cell repertoires in COVID-19. Study as a whole: Material from acute and convalescent COVID-19 was sourced from the United States, Italy and Spain. The cDNA or gDNA used as material had been derived from T cells, B-cell-depleted T cells, or PBMCs.

This clone was detected only once. During active infection, Seattle patients enrolled and were then monitored through disease. Repertoires were generated with immunoSEQ multiplex PCR, while TCRdb's copy carries only in-frame clones and drops some. The repertoire holds 150,000 or so clones, around 82% seen once, with roughly 0.6% in the top ten. Germline V CDR1 and CDR2: SGHRS, YFSETQ. The V end was cut by 0 bases, the J end by 6 bases, with 15 bases between. This CDR3 region has 15 residues. The rearrangement uses TRBV5-1 and TRBJ2-5; TRBD1 is a possible D gene (6 bases). Sequencing used peripheral blood. This TCR was recovered from a man aged 55-75 years with COVID-19, enrolled during active disease. The CDR3 nucleotides are TGCGCCAGCAGCTTGGCCCAGGGGCAGGTGCAGACCCAGTACTTC. This codes for CASSLAQGQVQTQYF. Together with reference TRBV5-1 and TRBJ2-5, the CDR3 gives the full variable domain: KAGVTQTPRYLIKTRGQQVTLSCSPISGHRSVSWYQQTPGQGLQFLFEYFSETQRNKGNFPGRFSGRQFSNSRSEMNVSTLELGDSALYLCASSLAQGQVQTQYFGPGTRLLVL.